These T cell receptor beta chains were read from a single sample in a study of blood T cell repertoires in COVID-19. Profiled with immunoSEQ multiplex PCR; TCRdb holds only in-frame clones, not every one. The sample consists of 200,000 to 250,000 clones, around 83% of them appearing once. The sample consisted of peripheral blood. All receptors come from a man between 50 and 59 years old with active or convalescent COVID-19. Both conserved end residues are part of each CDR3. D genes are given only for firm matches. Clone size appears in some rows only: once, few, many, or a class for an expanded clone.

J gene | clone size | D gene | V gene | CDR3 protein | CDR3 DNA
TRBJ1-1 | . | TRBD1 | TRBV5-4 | CASSLAEGAATEAFF | TGTGCCAGCAGCTTGGCTGAGGGGGCTGCCACTGAAGCTTTCTTT
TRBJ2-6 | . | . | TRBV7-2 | CASSLRQGWPSGANVLTF | TGTGCCAGCAGCCTAAGGCAGGGGTGGCCCTCTGGGGCCAACGTCCTGACTTTC
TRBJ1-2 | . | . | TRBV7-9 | CASSLALRGYTF | TGTGCCAGCAGCTTAGCGCTAAGAGGCTACACCTTC
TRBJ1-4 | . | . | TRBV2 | CASSEWLRETEKLFF | TGTGCCAGCAGTGAATGGCTTAGGGAGACAGAAAAACTGTTTTTT
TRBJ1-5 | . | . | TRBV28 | CASSQSGYGQPQHF | TGTGCCAGCAGTCAGTCAGGGTACGGTCAGCCCCAGCATTTT
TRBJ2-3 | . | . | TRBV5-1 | CASSLVGGTGTDTQYF | TGCGCCAGCAGCTTGGTGGGGGGAACGGGCACAGATACGCAGTATTTT
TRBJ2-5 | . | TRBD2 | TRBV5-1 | CASAYLAGGETQYF | TGCGCCAGCGCCTACCTAGCGGGGGGAGAGACCCAGTACTTC
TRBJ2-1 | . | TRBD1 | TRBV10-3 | CAIGSDRDVNEQFF | TGTGCCATTGGCTCCGACAGGGACGTCAATGAGCAGTTCTTC
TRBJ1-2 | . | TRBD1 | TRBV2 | CASSRGQGGDYGYTF | TGTGCCAGCAGTAGGGGACAGGGGGGGGACTATGGCTACACCTTC
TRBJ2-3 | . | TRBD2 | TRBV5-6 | CASSSVAGEYTDTQYF | TGTGCCAGCAGCTCTGTAGCGGGGGAGTACACAGATACGCAGTATTTT
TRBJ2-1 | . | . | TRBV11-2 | CASSLKGGSYNEQFF | TGTGCCAGCAGCTTGAAAGGGGGCTCCTACAATGAGCAGTTCTTC
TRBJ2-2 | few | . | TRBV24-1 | CATGDRGGELFF | TGTGCCACGGGCGACCGGGGAGGGGAGCTGTTTTTT
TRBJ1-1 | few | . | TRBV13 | CASSLNILRNTEAFF | TGTGCCAGCAGCCTTAATATTCTTCGGAACACTGAAGCTTTCTTT
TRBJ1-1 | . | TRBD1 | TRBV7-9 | CASPSLQGAITEAFF | TGTGCCAGCCCCTCCCTACAGGGGGCGATCACTGAAGCTTTCTTT
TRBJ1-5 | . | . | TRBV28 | CASSSPPPQHF | TGTGCCAGCAGTTCCCCCCCTCCCCAGCATTTT
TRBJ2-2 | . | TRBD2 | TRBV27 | CASSLSGSTGELFF | TGTGCCAGCAGTTTAAGCGGGAGCACCGGGGAGCTGTTTTTT
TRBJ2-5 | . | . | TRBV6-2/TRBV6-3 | CASSLDTFRETQYF | TGTGCCAGCAGTCTGGACACCTTCCGTGAGACCCAGTACTTC
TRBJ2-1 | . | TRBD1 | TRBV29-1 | CSARDRGLNEQFF | TGCAGCGCCCGGGACAGGGGGCTCAATGAGCAGTTCTTC
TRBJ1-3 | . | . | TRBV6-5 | CATQTAQVSGNTIYF | TGTGCCACCCAAACCGCCCAGGTCTCGGGAAACACCATATATTTT
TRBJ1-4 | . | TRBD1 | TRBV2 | CASSALTGANEKLFF | TGTGCCAGCAGTGCCCTTACAGGGGCTAATGAAAAACTGTTTTTT
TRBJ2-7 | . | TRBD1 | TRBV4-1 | CASSQGQGNYEQYF | TGCGCCAGCAGCCAGGGACAGGGAAATTACGAGCAGTACTTC
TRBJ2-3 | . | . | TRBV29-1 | CSVDNGVSTDTQYF | TGCAGCGTTGACAACGGAGTTAGCACAGATACGCAGTATTTT
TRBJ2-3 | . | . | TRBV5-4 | CASSLGGLSYTDTQYF | TGTGCCAGCAGCTTGGGGGGGCTATCCTACACAGATACGCAGTATTTT
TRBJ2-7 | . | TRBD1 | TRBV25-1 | CASSADRAYEQYF | TGTGCCAGCAGTGCTGACAGGGCCTACGAGCAGTACTTC
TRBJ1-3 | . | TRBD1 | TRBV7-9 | CASSFTGGENTIYF | TGTGCCAGCAGCTTTACAGGGGGCGAAAACACCATATATTTT
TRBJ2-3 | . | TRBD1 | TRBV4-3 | CASSHRDRSTDTQYF | TGCGCCAGCAGCCACCGGGACAGGAGCACAGATACGCAGTATTTT
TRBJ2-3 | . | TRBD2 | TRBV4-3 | CASSLAGGSGDTQYF | TGCGCCAGCAGCCTAGCGGGGGGGTCAGGAGATACGCAGTATTTT
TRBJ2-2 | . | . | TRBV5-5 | CASSLGGKNTGELFF | TGTGCCAGCAGCTTAGGAGGGAAGAACACCGGGGAGCTGTTTTTT
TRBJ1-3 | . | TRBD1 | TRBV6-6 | CASSYRDSSRNAIYF | TGTGCCAGCAGTTACCGGGACAGTTCGCGAAACGCCATATATTTT
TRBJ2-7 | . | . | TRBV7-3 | CASRLGHDPSYEQYF | TGTGCCAGCAGACTTGGACACGACCCCTCCTACGAGCAGTACTTC
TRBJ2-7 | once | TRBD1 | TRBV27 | CASSFTGEYEQYF | TGTGCCAGCAGTTTCACAGGGGAGTACGAGCAGTACTTC
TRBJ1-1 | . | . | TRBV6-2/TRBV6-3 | CASSYRQVTEAFF | TGTGCCAGCAGTTATCGACAGGTCACTGAAGCTTTCTTT
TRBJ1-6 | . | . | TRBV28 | CASRLGGSPLHF | TGTGCCAGCAGACTAGGGGGTTCACCCCTCCACTTT
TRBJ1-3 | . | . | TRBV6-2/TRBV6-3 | CASSQQVSGNTIYF | TGTGCCAGCAGCCAACAGGTCTCTGGAAACACCATATATTTT
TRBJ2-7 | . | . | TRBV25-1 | CASPLGGQKSYEQYF | TGTGCCAGCCCTTTGGGGGGGCAAAAGTCCTACGAGCAGTACTTC
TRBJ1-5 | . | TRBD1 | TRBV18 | CASSHGTGANQPQHF | TGTGCCAGCTCACACGGGACAGGGGCGAATCAGCCCCAGCATTTT
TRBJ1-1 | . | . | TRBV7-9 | CASSQGGGVDTEAFF | TGTGCCAGCAGCCAAGGCGGGGGGGTGGACACTGAAGCTTTCTTT
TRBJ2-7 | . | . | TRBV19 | CASSDSLAYEQYF | TGTGCCAGTTCCGACAGTCTTGCCTACGAGCAGTACTTC
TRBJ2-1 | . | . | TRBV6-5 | CACRGDTYNEQFF | TGTGCCTGCCGGGGGGACACGTACAATGAGCAGTTCTTC
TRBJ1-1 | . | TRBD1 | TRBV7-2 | CASSGQGVTEAFF | TGTGCCAGCAGCGGACAGGGGGTGACTGAAGCTTTCTTT
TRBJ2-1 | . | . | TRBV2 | CASALQQYNEQFF | TGTGCCAGCGCCTTACAGCAGTACAATGAGCAGTTCTTC
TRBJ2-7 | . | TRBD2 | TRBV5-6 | CASSSLVGIWREDSYEQYF | TGTGCCAGCAGCTCTTTGGTGGGGATTTGGCGGGAGGACTCCTACGAGCAGTACTTC
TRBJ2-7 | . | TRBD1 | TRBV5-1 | CASSYRGDVGEQYF | TGCGCCAGCAGCTACAGGGGGGACGTAGGCGAGCAGTACTTC
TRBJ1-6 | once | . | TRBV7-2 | CASSLGGLGYNSPLHF | TGTGCCAGCAGCTTAGGTGGCCTTGGTTATAATTCACCCCTCCACTTT
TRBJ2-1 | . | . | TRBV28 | CASSFRGGYNEQFF | TGTGCCAGCAGCTTCCGGGGTGGCTACAATGAGCAGTTCTTC
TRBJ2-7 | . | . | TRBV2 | CASSADRTGQYF | TGTGCCAGCAGCGCCGACAGGACGGGGCAGTACTTC
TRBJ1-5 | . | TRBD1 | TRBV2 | CASSVPVGQGSNQPQHF | TGTGCCAGCAGTGTTCCCGTAGGACAGGGGAGCAATCAGCCCCAGCATTTT
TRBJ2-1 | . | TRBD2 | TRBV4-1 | CASSQLAGLAVYNEQFF | TGCGCCAGCAGCCAGCTTGCGGGACTAGCGGTTTACAATGAGCAGTTCTTC
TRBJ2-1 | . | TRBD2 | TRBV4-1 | CASSTLAGVYNEQFF | TGCGCCAGCAGCACCCTAGCGGGGGTCTACAATGAGCAGTTCTTC
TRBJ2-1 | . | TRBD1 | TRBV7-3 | CASSLYGTGINEQFF | TGTGCCAGCAGCTTATACGGGACAGGGATTAATGAGCAGTTCTTC